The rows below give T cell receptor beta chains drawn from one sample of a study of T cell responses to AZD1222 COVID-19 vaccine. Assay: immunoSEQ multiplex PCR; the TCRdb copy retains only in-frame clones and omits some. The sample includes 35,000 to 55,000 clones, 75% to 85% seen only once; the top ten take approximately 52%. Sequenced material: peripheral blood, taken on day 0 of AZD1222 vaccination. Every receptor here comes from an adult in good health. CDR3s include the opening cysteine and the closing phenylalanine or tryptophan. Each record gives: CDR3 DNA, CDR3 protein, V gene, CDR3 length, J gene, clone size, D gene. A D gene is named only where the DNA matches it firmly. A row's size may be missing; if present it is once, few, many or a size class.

CDR3 DNA: TGCAGCGTGGCCACCGGGACGGCGAATGAAAAACTGTTTTTT
CDR3 protein: CSVATGTANEKLFF
V gene: TRBV29-1
CDR3 length: 14
J gene: TRBJ1-4
clone size: .
D gene: .

CDR3 DNA: TGTGCCAGCAGCCTGGGACAGGGCGCAAGCAATCAGCCCCAGCATTTT
CDR3 protein: CASSLGQGASNQPQHF
V gene: TRBV5-6
CDR3 length: 16
J gene: TRBJ1-5
clone size: .
D gene: TRBD1

CDR3 DNA: TGTGCCAGTAGTATCCTATCCGGGACAGGGAATCAGCCCCAGCATTTT
CDR3 protein: CASSILSGTGNQPQHF
V gene: TRBV19
CDR3 length: 16
J gene: TRBJ1-5
clone size: .
D gene: TRBD1

CDR3 DNA: TGTGCCAGCAGCCCTAGTAGCGGGGGGTTAGGGGAGCTGTTTTTT
CDR3 protein: CASSPSSGGLGELFF
V gene: TRBV7-6
CDR3 length: 15
J gene: TRBJ2-2
clone size: .
D gene: TRBD2

CDR3 DNA: TGTGCCAGCAGCACAACAGGGAGATACTATGGCTACACCTTC
CDR3 protein: CASSTTGRYYGYTF
V gene: TRBV9
CDR3 length: 14
J gene: TRBJ1-2
clone size: .
D gene: .

CDR3 DNA: TGTGCCACCGGGGATTGGGCGGGGGGAACAGATACGCAGTATTTT
CDR3 protein: CATGDWAGGTDTQYF
V gene: TRBV24-1
CDR3 length: 15
J gene: TRBJ2-3
clone size: .
D gene: TRBD2

CDR3 DNA: TGTGCCAGCAGCTTGGGCTTTTTCCAGAACACTGAAGCTTTCTTT
CDR3 protein: CASSLGFFQNTEAFF
V gene: TRBV5-4
CDR3 length: 15
J gene: TRBJ1-1
clone size: .
D gene: .

CDR3 DNA: TGTGCCATCAGTGAGTCGACTCCAGGGGTTAATGGCTACACCTTC
CDR3 protein: CAISESTPGVNGYTF
V gene: TRBV10-3
CDR3 length: 15
J gene: TRBJ1-2
clone size: .
D gene: .

CDR3 DNA: TGCGCCAGCAGTCAAGCGGGACTAGCGGGAGTGGGGGAGACCCAGTACTTC
CDR3 protein: CASSQAGLAGVGETQYF
V gene: TRBV5-1
CDR3 length: 17
J gene: TRBJ2-5
clone size: .
D gene: TRBD2

CDR3 DNA: TGTGCCAGCTCACCACAGGGGGCGGGGGATTATCAGCCCCAGCATTTT
CDR3 protein: CASSPQGAGDYQPQHF
V gene: TRBV18
CDR3 length: 16
J gene: TRBJ1-5
clone size: .
D gene: TRBD1

CDR3 DNA: TGTGCCTGGAGCGCCTCAGGGATCTCCTATAATTCACCCCTCCACTTT
CDR3 protein: CAWSASGISYNSPLHF
V gene: TRBV30
CDR3 length: 16
J gene: TRBJ1-6
clone size: .
D gene: .

CDR3 DNA: TGTGCTAGTGCCCTTGAGGTGTACTATGGCTACACCTTC
CDR3 protein: CASALEVYYGYTF
V gene: TRBV12-5
CDR3 length: 13
J gene: TRBJ1-2
clone size: once
D gene: .

CDR3 DNA: TGTGCCTGGAGTGTACGGCGGGGGCTGAGGGATACGCAGTATTTT
CDR3 protein: CAWSVRRGLRDTQYF
V gene: TRBV30
CDR3 length: 15
J gene: TRBJ2-3
clone size: .
D gene: .

CDR3 DNA: TGTGCCAGCAGTTACCGGAGGGACTATGGCTACACCTTC
CDR3 protein: CASSYRRDYGYTF
V gene: TRBV6-2/TRBV6-3
CDR3 length: 13
J gene: TRBJ1-2
clone size: few
D gene: .

CDR3 DNA: TGTGCCACCAGCAGAGATGGGGTCTGGGGGGAGCAGTACTTC
CDR3 protein: CATSRDGVWGEQYF
V gene: TRBV15
CDR3 length: 14
J gene: TRBJ2-7
clone size: .
D gene: .

CDR3 DNA: TGTGCCAGCTCACCACCGAAGGTTAAGGGGGCGCGAAGAAACACCATATATTTT
CDR3 protein: CASSPPKVKGARRNTIYF
V gene: TRBV18
CDR3 length: 18
J gene: TRBJ1-3
clone size: .
D gene: TRBD1